The T cell receptor (beta chain) under discussion was sequenced for a study of cytomegalovirus exposure and HLA in healthy donors. Study-wide background: Earlier results showed 117 million unique TCR beta sequences derived from approximately 180 million T cells. Whole-study findings and limits: The listing of roughly 160 TCR beta chains classed them as cytomegalovirus-associated. Reports described diagnosis of cytomegalovirus status by the classifier as highly specific and sensitive.

PCR primers comprised 60 Vbeta and 13 Jbeta primers. Generated by immunoSEQ multiplex PCR, the TCRdb table keeps only in-frame clones and is missing some. The table records under 200,000 clones, 65% to 85% of them present only once. This CDR3 has 12 residues. Germline values: CDR1 SNHLY, CDR2 FYNNEI. The germline V and J ends were trimmed by 4 bases and 6 bases, with 10 bases remaining between them. Remarks on this clone: What it binds is unknown.

This chain joins TRBV2 and TRBJ2-7, with D possibly TRBD2 on 6 matching bases. The material sequenced was PBMCs. The origin of this receptor is a woman in her fifties or sixties in good health and CMV-seropositive. CDR3 loop: CASSGRASEQYF. The CDR3 nucleotides are TGTGCCAGCAGTGGGAGGGCTAGCGAGCAGTACTTC.